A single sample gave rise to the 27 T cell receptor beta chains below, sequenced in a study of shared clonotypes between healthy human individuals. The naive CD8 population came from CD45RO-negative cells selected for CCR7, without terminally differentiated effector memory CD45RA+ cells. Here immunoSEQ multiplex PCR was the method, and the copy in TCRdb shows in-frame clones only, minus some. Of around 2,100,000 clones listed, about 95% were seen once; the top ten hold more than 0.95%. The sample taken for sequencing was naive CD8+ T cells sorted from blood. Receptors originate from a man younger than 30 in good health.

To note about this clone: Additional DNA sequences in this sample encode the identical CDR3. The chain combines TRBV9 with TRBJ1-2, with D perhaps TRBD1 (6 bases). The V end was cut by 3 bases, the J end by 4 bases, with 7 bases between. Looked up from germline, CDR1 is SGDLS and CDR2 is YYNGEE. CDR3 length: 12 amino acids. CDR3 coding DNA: TGTGCCAGCAGCGGGGACACCTATGGCTACACCTTC. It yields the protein CASSGDTYGYTF.

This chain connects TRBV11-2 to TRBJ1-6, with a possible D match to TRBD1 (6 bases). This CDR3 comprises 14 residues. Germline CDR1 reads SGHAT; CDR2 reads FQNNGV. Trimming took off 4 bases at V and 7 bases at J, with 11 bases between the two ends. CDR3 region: CASSSGQSNSPLHF. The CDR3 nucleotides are TGTGCCAGCAGCTCCGGACAGAGCAATTCACCCCTCCACTTT.

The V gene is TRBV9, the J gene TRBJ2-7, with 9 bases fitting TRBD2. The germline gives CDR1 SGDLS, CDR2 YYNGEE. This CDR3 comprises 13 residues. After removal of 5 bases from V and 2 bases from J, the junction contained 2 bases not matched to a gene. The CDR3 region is CASRGLATYEQYF. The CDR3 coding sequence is TGTGCCAGCAGGGGACTAGCAACCTACGAGCAGTACTTC.

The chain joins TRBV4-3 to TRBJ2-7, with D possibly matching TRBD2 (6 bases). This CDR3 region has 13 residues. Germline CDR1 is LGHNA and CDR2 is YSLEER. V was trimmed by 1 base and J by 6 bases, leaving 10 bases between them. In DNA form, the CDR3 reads TGCGCCAGCAGCCAAGGCGGGACGAGCGAGCAGTACTTC. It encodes CASSQGGTSEQYF.

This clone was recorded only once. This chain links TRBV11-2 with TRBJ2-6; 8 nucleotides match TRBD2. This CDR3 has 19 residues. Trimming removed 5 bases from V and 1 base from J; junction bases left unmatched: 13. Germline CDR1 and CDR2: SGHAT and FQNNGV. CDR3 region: CASSPGGRPGGSGANVLTF. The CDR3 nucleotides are TGTGCCAGCAGCCCCGGAGGGAGGCCGGGAGGGTCTGGGGCCAACGTCCTGACTTTC.

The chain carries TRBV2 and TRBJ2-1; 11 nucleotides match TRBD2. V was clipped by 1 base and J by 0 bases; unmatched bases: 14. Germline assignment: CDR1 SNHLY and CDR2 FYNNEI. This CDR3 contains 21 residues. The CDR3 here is CASSEVEPGLAEVSSYNEQFF. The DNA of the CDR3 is TGTGCCAGCAGTGAAGTCGAACCGGGACTAGCGGAGGTAAGCTCCTACAATGAGCAGTTCTTC.

CDR3 coding DNA: TGTGCCAGCAGCCCGCCCGGGGACGCTAGCTATGGCTACACCTTC. It codes for CASSPPGDASYGYTF. This chain joins TRBV7-9 and TRBJ1-2, with TRBD1 as a possible D gene (5 bases). Looked up from germline, CDR1 is SEHNR and CDR2 is FQNEAQ (reference sequence). This CDR3 is built from 15 residues. V lost 5 bases and J lost 4, with 17 bases in between.

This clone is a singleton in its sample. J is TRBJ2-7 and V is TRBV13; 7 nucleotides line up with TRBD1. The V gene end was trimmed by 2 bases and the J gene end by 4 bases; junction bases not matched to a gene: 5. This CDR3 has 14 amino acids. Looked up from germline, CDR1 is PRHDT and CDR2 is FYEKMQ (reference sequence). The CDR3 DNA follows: TGTGCCAGCAGCTTATACAGGGGCATTTACGAGCAGTACTTC. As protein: CASSLYRGIYEQYF.

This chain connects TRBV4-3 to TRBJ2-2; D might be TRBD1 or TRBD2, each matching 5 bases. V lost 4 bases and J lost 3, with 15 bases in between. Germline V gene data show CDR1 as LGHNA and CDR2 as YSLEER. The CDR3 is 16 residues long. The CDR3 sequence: CASSPDGQGDTGELFF. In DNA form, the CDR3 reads TGCGCCAGCAGCCCAGACGGCCAGGGAGACACCGGGGAGCTGTTTTTT.

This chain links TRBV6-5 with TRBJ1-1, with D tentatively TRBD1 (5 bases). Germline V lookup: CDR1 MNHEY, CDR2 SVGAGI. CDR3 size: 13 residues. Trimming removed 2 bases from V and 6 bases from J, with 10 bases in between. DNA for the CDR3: TGTGCCAGCAGTTACGTCGGGGGACCTGAAGCTTTCTTT. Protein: CASSYVGGPEAFF.

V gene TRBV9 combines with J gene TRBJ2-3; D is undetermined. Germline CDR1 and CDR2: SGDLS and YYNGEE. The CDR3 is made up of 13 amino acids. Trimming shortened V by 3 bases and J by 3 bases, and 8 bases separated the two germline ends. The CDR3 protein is CASSEPLTDTQYF. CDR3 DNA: TGTGCCAGCAGCGAGCCCCTAACAGATACGCAGTATTTT. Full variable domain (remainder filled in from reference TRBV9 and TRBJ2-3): DSGVTQTPKHLITATGQRVTLRCSPRSGDLSVYWYQQSLDQGLQFLIQYYNGEERAKGNILERFSAQQFPDLHSELNLSSLELGDSALYFCASSEPLTDTQYFGPGTRLTVL.

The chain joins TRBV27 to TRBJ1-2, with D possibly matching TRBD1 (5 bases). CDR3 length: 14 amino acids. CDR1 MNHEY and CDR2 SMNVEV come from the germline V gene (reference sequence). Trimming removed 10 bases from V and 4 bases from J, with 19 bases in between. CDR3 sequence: CATTNRAGPYGYTF. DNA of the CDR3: TGTGCCACCACGAACCGGGCAGGGCCCTATGGCTACACCTTC.

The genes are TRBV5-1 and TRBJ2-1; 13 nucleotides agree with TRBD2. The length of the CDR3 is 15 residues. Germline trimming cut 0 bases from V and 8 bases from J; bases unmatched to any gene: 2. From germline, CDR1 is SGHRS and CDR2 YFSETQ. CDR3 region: CASSLELAGGDEQFF. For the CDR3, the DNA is TGCGCCAGCAGCTTGGAACTAGCGGGAGGGGATGAGCAGTTCTTC.

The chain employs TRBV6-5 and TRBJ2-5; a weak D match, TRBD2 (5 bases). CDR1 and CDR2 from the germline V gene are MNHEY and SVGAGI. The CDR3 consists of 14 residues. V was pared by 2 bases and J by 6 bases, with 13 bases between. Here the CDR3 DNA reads TGTGCCAGCAGTTACGGACTCGGTGTTAAGACCCAGTACTTC. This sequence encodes CASSYGLGVKTQYF.

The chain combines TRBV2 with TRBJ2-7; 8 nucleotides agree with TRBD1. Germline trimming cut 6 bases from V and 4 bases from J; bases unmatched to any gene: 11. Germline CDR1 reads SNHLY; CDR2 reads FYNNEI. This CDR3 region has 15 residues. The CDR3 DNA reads TGTGCCAGCAGACCTGGACAGGGCCCACTTTACGAGCAGTACTTC. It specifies CASRPGQGPLYEQYF.

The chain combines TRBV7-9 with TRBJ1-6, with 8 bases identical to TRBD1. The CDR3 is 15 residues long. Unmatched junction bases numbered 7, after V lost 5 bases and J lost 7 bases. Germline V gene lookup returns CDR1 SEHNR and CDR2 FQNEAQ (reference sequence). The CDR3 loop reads CASSGDRGMNSPLHF. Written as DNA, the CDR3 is TGTGCCAGCAGCGGAGACAGGGGTATGAATTCACCCCTCCACTTT.

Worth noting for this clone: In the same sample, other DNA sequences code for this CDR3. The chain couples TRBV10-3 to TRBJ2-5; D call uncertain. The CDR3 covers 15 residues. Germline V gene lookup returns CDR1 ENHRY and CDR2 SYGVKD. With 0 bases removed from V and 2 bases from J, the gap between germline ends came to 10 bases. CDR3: CAISESITGQETQYF. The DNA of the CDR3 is TGTGCCATCAGTGAGTCAATAACCGGACAAGAGACCCAGTACTTC.

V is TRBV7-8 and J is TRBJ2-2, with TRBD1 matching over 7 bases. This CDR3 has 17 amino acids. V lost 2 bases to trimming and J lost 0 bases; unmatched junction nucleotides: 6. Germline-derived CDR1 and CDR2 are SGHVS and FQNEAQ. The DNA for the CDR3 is TGTGCCAGCAGCTTATTGAGGGGACAGACGAACACCGGGGAGCTGTTTTTT. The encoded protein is CASSLLRGQTNTGELFF.

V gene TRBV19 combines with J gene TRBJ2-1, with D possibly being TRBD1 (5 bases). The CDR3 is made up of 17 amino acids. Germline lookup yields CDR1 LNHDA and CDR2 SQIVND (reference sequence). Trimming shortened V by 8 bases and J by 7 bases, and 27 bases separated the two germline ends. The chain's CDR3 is CASGYGAEPPFGNEQFF. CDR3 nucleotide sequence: TGTGCCAGTGGGTATGGGGCTGAGCCACCGTTTGGGAATGAGCAGTTCTTC.

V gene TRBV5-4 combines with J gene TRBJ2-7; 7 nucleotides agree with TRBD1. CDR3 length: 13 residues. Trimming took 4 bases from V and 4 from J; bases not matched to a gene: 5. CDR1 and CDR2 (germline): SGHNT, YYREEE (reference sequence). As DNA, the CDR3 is TGTGCCAGCAGCCCACTACAGGGGTACGAGCAGTACTTC. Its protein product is CASSPLQGYEQYF.

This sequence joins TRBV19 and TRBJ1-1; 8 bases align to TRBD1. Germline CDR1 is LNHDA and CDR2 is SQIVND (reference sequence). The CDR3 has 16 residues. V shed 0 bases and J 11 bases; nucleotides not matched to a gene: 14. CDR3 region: CASSIDPDRGRISAFF. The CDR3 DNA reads TGTGCCAGTAGTATAGATCCTGACAGGGGAAGGATCTCGGCTTTCTTT.

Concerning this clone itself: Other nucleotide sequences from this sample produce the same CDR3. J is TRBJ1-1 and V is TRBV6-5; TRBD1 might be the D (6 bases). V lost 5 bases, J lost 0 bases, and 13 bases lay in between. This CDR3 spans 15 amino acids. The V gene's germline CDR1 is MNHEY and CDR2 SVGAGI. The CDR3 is CASSLDSLMNTEAFF. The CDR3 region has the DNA TGTGCCAGCAGTCTGGACAGCCTCATGAACACTGAAGCTTTCTTT.

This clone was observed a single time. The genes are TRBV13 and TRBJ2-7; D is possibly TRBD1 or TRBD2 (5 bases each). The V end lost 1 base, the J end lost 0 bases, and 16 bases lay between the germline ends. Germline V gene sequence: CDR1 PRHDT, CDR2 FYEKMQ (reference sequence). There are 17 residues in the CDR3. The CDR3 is CASSLVWDGSRSYEQYF. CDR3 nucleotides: TGTGCCAGCAGCTTAGTTTGGGACGGTTCTCGCTCCTACGAGCAGTACTTC.

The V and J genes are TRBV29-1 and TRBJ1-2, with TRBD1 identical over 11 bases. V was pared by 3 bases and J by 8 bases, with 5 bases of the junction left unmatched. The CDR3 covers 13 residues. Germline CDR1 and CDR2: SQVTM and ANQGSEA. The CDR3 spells CSVDARTGGGYTF. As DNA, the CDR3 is TGCAGCGTTGACGCCCGGACAGGGGGCGGCTACACCTTC.

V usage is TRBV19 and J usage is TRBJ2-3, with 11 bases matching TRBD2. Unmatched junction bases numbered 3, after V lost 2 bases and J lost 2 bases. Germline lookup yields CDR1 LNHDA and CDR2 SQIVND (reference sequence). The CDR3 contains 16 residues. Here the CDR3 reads CASSIWTSGPTDTQYF. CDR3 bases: TGTGCCAGTAGTATATGGACTAGCGGGCCCACAGATACGCAGTATTTT.

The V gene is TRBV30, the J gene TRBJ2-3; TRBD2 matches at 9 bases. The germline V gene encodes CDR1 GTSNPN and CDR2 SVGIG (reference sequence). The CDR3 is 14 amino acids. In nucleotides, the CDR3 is TGTGTCGCGGAGGGCAAGCGGGAGGCAGATACGCAGTATTTT. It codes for CVAEGKREADTQYF. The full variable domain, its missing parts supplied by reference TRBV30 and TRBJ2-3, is SQTIHQWPATLVQPVGSPLSLECTVEGTSNPNLYWYRQAAGRGLQLLFYSVGIGQISSEVPQNLSASRPQDRQFILSSKKLLLSDSGFYLCVAEGKREADTQYFGPGTRLTVL.

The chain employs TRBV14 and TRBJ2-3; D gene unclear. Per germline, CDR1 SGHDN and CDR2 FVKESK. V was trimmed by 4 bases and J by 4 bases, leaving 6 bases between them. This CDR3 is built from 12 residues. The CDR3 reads CASSLAPDTQYF. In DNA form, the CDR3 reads TGTGCCAGCAGCCTAGCACCAGATACGCAGTATTTT.